The T cell receptor (beta chain) described here comes from a study of cytomegalovirus exposure and HLA in healthy donors. Study summary: Among 150 million to 200 million T cells, an earlier analysis found roughly 100 million unique TCR beta sequences.

As regards this clone: Its antigen is unidentified.

PCR was performed using 60 Vbeta and 13 Jbeta primers. Produced via immunoSEQ multiplex PCR; TCRdb's table is partial and in-frame only. Of 90,000 to 120,000 clones in the sample, 74% were seen once. With 7 bases removed from V and 0 bases from J, the gap between germline ends came to 12 bases. Per germline, CDR1 SQVTM and CDR2 ANQGSEA. This CDR3 spans 13 amino acids. General study points: Segments of the TCR beta V type were, in most cases, productive about 90% or about 30% of the time in an earlier analysis. HLA restriction was apparent for most CMV-associated TCR beta chains in a later analysis.

The chain has TRBV29-1 and TRBJ1-2; a possible D gene is TRBD1 (6 bases). Sequenced material: PBMCs. The sequence derives from a woman between 40 and 50 years old in good health and CMV-seropositive. This chain's CDR3 is CSGATGANYGYTF. The CDR3 DNA is TGCAGCGGCGCGACAGGAGCTAACTATGGCTACACCTTC.